This TCR beta chain was obtained from a study of T cell responses to AZD1222 COVID-19 vaccine. Generated by immunoSEQ multiplex PCR, the TCRdb table keeps only in-frame clones and is missing some. In total, the table holds over 140,000 clones. Broader study findings: Females outnumbered males among donors, who were mostly white British; clonal diversity was possibly underestimated. Repertoire collection took place solely once the T cell response had peaked. Epitopes outside B.1.351 and B.1.1.7 mutated regions reportedly drew nearly half of spike TCRs. Compared with day 0, the breadth and depth of the Spike-specific TCR repertoire rose significantly after two doses of AZD1222.

A remark on this clone: No antigen is known for it.

The CDR3 is made up of 16 amino acids. From germline, CDR1 is LGHNT and CDR2 FRNRAP. V was pared by 6 bases and J by 0 bases, with 17 bases between. The sample consisted of peripheral blood. This receptor was obtained from an adult in good health. The V call is TRBV12-5, the J call TRBJ1-1; tentatively, D is TRBD1 (6 bases). The CDR3 spells CASGLQAGVVNTEAFF. The CDR3 region has the DNA TGTGCTAGTGGACTCCAAGCAGGGGTCGTGAACACTGAAGCTTTCTTT.